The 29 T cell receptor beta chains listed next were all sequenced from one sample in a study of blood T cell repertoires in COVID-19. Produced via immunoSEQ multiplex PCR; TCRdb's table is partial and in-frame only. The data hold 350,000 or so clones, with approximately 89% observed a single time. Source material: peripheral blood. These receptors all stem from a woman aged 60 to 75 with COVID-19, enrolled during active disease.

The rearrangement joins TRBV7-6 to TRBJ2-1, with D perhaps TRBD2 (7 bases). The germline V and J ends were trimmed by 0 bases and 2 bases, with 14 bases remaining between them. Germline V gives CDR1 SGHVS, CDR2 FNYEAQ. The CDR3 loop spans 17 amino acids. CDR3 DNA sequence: TGTGCCAGCAGCTTAGCGGGGGCCGGGGGGACCTACAATGAGCAGTTCTTC. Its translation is CASSLAGAGGTYNEQFF. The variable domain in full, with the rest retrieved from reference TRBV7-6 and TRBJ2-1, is GAGVSQSPRYKVTKRGQDVALRCDPISGHVSLYWYRQALGQGPEFLTYFNYEAQQDKSGLPNDRFSAERPEGSISTLTIQRTEQRDSAMYRCASSLAGAGGTYNEQFFGPGTRLTVL.

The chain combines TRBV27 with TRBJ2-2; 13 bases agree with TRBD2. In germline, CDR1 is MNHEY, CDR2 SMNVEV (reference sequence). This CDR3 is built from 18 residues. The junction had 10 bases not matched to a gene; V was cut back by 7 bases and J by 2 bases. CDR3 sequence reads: CASTGTSGETSNTGELFF. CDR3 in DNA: TGTGCCAGCACAGGGACTAGCGGGGAGACTTCCAACACCGGGGAGCTGTTTTTT.

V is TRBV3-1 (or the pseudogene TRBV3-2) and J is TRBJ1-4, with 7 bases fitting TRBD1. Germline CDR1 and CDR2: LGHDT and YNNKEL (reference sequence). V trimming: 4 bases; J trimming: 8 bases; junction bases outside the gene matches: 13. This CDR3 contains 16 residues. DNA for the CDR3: TGTGCCAGCAGCCGGAGAGGGGGCCTGCCAGTGGAAAAACTGTTTTTT. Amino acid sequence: CASSRRGGLPVEKLFF.

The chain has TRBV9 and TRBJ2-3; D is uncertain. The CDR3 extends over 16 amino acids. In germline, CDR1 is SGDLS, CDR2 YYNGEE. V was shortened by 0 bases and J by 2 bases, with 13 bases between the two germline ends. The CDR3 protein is CASSVGVGQPTDTQYF. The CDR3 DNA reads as TGTGCCAGCAGCGTAGGGGTTGGGCAGCCCACAGATACGCAGTATTTT.

The CDR3 DNA sequence: TGTGCCACCAGAGGGGAGAGGGAGGTTCCGCATGAAAAACTGTTTTTT. This sequence encodes CATRGEREVPHEKLFF. The rearrangement uses TRBV24-1 and TRBJ1-4; D perhaps matches TRBD1 (5 bases). Trimming removed 7 bases from V and 6 bases from J, with 20 bases in between. The CDR3 consists of 16 residues. Germline CDR1 reads KGHDR; CDR2 reads SFDVKD.

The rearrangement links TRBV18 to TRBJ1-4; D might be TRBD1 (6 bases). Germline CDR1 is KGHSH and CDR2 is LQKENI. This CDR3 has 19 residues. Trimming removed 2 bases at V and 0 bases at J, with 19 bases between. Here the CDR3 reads CASSPTTAGATATNEKLFF. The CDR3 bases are TGTGCCAGCTCACCAACGACGGCGGGGGCAACAGCAACTAATGAAAAACTGTTTTTT.

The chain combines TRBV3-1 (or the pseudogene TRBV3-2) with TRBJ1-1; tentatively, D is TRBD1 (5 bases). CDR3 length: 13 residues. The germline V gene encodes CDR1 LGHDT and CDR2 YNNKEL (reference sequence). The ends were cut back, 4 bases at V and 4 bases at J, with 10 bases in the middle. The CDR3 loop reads CASSPQGLTEAFF. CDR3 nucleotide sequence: TGTGCCAGCAGCCCTCAGGGCCTCACTGAAGCTTTCTTT.

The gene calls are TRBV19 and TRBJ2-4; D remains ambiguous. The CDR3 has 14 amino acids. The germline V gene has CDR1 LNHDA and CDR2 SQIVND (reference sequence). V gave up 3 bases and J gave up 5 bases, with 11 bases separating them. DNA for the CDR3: TGTGCCAGTAGTATTCCCTCAACAGAAAACATTCAGTACTTC. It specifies CASSIPSTENIQYF. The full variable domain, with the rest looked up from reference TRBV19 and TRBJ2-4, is DGGITQSPKYLFRKEGQNVTLSCEQNLNHDAMYWYRQDPGQGLRLIYYSQIVNDFQKGDIAEGYSVSREKKESFPLTVTSAQKNPTAFYLCASSIPSTENIQYFGAGTRLSVL.

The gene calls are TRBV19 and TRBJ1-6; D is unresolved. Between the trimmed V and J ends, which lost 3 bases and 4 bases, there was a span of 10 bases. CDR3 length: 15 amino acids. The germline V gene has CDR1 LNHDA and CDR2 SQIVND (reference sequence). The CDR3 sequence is CASSMGRWYNSPLHF. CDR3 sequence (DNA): TGTGCCAGTAGTATGGGCAGATGGTATAATTCACCCCTCCACTTT.

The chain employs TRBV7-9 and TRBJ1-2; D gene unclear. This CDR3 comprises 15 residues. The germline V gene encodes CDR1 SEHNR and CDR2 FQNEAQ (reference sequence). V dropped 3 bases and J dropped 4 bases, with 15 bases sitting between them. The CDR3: CASSFSVHGGYGYTF. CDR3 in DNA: TGTGCCAGCAGCTTTTCAGTTCATGGTGGCTATGGCTACACCTTC.

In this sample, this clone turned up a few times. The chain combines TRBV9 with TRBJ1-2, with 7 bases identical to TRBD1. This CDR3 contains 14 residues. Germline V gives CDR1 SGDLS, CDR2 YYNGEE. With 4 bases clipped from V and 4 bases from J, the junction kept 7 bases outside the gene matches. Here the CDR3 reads CASSNRQGTYGYTF. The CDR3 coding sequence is TGTGCCAGCAGCAACAGACAGGGAACCTATGGCTACACCTTC.

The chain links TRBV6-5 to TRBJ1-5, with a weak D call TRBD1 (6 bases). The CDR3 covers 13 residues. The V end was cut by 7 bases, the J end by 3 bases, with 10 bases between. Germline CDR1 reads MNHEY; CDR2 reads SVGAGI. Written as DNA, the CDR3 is TGTGCCAGCAAAGGACAGAACAATCAGCCCCAGCATTTT. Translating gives CASKGQNNQPQHF.

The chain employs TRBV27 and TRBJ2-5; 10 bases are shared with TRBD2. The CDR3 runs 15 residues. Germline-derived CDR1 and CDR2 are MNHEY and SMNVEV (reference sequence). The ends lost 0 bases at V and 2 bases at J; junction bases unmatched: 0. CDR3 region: CASSLSAGGQETQYF. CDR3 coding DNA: TGTGCCAGCAGTTTATCAGCGGGGGGGCAAGAGACCCAGTACTTC.

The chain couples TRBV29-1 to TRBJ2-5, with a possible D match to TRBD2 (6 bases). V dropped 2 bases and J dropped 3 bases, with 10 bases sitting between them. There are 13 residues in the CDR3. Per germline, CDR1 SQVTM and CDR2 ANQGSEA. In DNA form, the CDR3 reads TGCAGCGTTGAATCATGGACTAAAGAGACCCAGTACTTC. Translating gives CSVESWTKETQYF. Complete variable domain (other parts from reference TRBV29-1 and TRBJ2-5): SAVISQKPSRDICQRGTSLTIQCQVDSQVTMMFWYRQQPGQSLTLIATANQGSEATYESGFVIDKFPISRPNLTFSTLTVSNMSPEDSSIYLCSVESWTKETQYFGPGTRLLVL.

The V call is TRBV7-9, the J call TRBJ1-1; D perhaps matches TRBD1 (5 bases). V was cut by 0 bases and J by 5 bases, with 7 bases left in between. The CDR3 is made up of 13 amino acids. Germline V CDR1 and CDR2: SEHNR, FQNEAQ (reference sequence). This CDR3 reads CASSLADRTEAFF. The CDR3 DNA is TGTGCCAGCAGCTTAGCCGACAGAACTGAAGCTTTCTTT. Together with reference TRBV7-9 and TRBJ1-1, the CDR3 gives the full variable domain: DTGVSQNPRHKITKRGQNVTFRCDPISEHNRLYWYRQTLGQGPEFLTYFQNEAQLEKSRLLSDRFSAERPKGSFSTLEIQRTEQGDSAMYLCASSLADRTEAFFGQGTRLTVV.

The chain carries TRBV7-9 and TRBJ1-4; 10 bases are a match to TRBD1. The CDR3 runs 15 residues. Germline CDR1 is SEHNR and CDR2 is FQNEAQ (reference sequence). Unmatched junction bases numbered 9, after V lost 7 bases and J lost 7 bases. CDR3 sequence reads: CASTESGTGVEKLFF. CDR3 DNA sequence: TGTGCCAGCACCGAATCCGGGACAGGGGTTGAAAAACTGTTTTTT. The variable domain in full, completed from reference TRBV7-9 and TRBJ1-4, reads DTGVSQNPRHKITKRGQNVTFRCDPISEHNRLYWYRQTLGQGPEFLTYFQNEAQLEKSRLLSDRFSAERPKGSFSTLEIQRTEQGDSAMYLCASTESGTGVEKLFFGSGTQLSVL.

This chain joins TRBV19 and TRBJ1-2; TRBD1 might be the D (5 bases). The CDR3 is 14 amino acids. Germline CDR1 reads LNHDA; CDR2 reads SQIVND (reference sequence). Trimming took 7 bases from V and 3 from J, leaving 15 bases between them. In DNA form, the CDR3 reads TGTGCCAGTATTACCTCGGGGGGGGACTATGGCTACACCTTC. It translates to CASITSGGDYGYTF.

The CDR3 nucleotides read TGTGCCAGCAGCATAGAGGGACACCCTTCCGGCGAGCAGTACTTC. Translating gives CASSIEGHPSGEQYF. V is TRBV7-3 and J is TRBJ2-7, with a weak D call TRBD1 (6 bases). Looked up from germline, CDR1 is SGHTA and CDR2 is FQGTGA. The CDR3 covers 15 residues. The V end was cut by 5 bases, the J end by 6 bases, with 20 bases between.

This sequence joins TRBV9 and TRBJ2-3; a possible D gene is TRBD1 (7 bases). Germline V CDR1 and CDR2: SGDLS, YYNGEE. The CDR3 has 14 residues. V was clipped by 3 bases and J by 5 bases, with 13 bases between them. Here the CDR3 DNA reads TGTGCCAGCAGCGCCAGGGGGGAGGAAGATACGCAGTATTTT. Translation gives CASSARGEEDTQYF.

DNA of the CDR3: TGTGCCAGCAGCCAAGGGGACAGGTATGAGCAGTACTTC. This gives the protein CASSQGDRYEQYF. The chain employs TRBV3-1 (or the pseudogene TRBV3-2) and TRBJ2-7; 8 nucleotides align to TRBD1. Looked up from germline, CDR1 is LGHDT and CDR2 is YNNKEL (reference sequence). The CDR3 loop spans 13 amino acids. The V gene end was trimmed by 1 base and the J gene end by 7 bases; junction bases not matched to a gene: 3.

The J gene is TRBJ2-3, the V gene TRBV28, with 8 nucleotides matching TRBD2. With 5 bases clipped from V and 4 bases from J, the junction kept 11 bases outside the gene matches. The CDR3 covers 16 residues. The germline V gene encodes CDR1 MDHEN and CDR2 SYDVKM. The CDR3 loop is CASSPRGAGGSDTQYF. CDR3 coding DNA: TGTGCCAGCAGTCCCCGGGGGGCGGGGGGTTCAGATACGCAGTATTTT.

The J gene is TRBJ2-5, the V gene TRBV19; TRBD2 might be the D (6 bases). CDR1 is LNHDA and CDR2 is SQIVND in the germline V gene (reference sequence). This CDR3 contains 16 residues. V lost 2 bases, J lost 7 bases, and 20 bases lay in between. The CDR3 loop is CASSIRNGDSRGTQYF. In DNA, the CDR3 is TGTGCCAGTAGTATAAGGAATGGGGACTCAAGGGGGACCCAGTACTTC. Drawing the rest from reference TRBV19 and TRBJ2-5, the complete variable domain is DGGITQSPKYLFRKEGQNVTLSCEQNLNHDAMYWYRQDPGQGLRLIYYSQIVNDFQKGDIAEGYSVSREKKESFPLTVTSAQKNPTAFYLCASSIRNGDSRGTQYFGPGTRLLVL.

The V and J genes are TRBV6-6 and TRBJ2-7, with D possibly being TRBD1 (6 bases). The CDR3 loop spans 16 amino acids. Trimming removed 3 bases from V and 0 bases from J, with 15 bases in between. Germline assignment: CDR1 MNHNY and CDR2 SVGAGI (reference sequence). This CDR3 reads CASSYDRTVSSYEQYF. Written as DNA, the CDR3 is TGTGCCAGCAGTTATGACCGGACAGTCTCCTCCTACGAGCAGTACTTC.

In DNA form, the CDR3 reads TGTGCCAGCAGCCGACGAGTTGGAGGTGATGAAAAACTGTTTTTT. This translates into CASSRRVGGDEKLFF. The rearrangement uses TRBV9 and TRBJ1-4; D not resolved. The CDR3 loop spans 15 amino acids. The V end was cut by 4 bases, the J end by 6 bases, with 16 bases between. From germline, CDR1 is SGDLS and CDR2 YYNGEE.

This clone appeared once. The CDR3 region is CASSPPGQLMNTEAFF. The CDR3 DNA is TGTGCCAGCAGCCCCCCGGGACAGCTCATGAACACTGAAGCTTTCTTT. This rearrangement joins TRBV5-4 to TRBJ1-1, with 7 bases matching TRBD1. Germline values: CDR1 SGHNT, CDR2 YYREEE (reference sequence). The CDR3 has 16 amino acids. The ends lost 4 bases at V and 0 bases at J; junction bases unmatched: 9.

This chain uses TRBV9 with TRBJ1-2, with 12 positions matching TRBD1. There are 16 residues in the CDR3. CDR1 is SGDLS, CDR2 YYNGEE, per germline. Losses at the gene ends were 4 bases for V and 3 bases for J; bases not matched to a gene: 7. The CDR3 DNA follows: TGTGCCAGCAGCAGGGACAGGGGGCGGTTGGACTATGGCTACACCTTC. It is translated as CASSRDRGRLDYGYTF.

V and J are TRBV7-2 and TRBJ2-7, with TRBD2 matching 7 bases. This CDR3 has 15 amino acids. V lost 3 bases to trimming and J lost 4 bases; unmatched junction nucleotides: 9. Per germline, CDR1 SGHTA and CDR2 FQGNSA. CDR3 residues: CASSLTPGGGYEQYF. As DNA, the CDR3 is TGTGCCAGCAGCTTGACCCCCGGCGGGGGATACGAGCAGTACTTC.

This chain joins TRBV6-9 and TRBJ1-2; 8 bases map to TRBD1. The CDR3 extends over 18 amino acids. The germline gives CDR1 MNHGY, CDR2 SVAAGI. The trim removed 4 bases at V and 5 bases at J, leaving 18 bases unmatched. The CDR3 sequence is CASSSLQGALITGYGYTF. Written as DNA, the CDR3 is TGTGCCAGCAGTTCCCTCCAGGGGGCGCTTATTACTGGGTATGGCTACACCTTC.

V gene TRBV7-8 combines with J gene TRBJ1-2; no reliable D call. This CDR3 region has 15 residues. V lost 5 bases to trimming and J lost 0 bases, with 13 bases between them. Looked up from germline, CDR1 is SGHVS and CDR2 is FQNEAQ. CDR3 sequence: CASSAGPGTNYGYTF. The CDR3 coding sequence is TGTGCCAGCAGCGCCGGCCCGGGTACTAACTATGGCTACACCTTC. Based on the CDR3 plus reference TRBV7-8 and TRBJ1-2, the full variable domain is GAGVSQSPRYKVAKRGQDVALRCDPISGHVSLFWYQQALGQGPEFLTYFQNEAQLDKSGLPSDRFFAERPEGSVSTLKIQRTQQEDSAVYLCASSAGPGTNYGYTFGSGTRLTVV.